This TCR beta chain was documented in a study of T cell changes during pregnancy in multiple sclerosis. The assay was immunoSEQ multiplex PCR, and TCRdb's table has in-frame clones only and misses some. The data contain around 66,000 clones, 91% of them singletons. The sequences come from peripheral blood, collected in the third trimester of pregnancy. This receptor was identified in a female donor in good health, enrolled as a control in a pregnancy study.

This chain's CDR3 is CASSFWGGTYNEQFF. The CDR3 DNA sequence: TGTGCCAGCAGCTTTTGGGGGGGAACATACAATGAGCAGTTCTTC. This chain links TRBV7-2 with TRBJ2-1; TRBD2 matches at 7 bases. V was pared by 3 bases and J by 4 bases, with 6 bases of the junction left unmatched. From germline, CDR1 is SGHTA and CDR2 FQGNSA. The CDR3 is 15 residues long.